This record concerns one T cell receptor beta chain sequence. The entry originates in a study of blood T cell repertoires in COVID-19. The wider study: Material from acute and convalescent COVID-19 was sourced from the United States, Italy and Spain. Sources were T cells, B-cell-depleted T cells, or PBMCs; the material itself was cDNA or gDNA.

Source study methods: Estimation of nucleated cell counts was performed using reference gene primer amplification. The method was immunoSEQ multiplex PCR; TCRdb's version includes in-frame clones alone and lacks a portion of them. That table is the source of V, J and clone size, and D and trimming were worked out from the DNA. The sample records hundreds of thousands of clones, 80% to 85% being singletons. The CDR3 length is 17 residues. Per germline, CDR1 LGHNA and CDR2 YSLEER. V shed 3 bases and J 4 bases; nucleotides not matched to a gene: 12. V is TRBV4-3 and J is TRBJ2-1; 7 positions match TRBD2. The receptor was isolated from a woman aged 80 or over with active or convalescent COVID-19. What was sequenced was peripheral blood. CDR3 amino acids: CASSQPPSASGYNEQFF. CDR3 sequence (DNA): TGCGCCAGCAGCCAGCCTCCATCGGCTAGCGGTTACAATGAGCAGTTCTTC.